Sequencing of this TCR beta chain was carried out in a study of beta chain features in type 1 diabetes. This clone occurred a few times. The target antigen is unknown. Study-wide results and caveats: Any role of HLA type in TCRB rearrangement remained unresolved here. High TCR expression in some cells could lead to their over-representation in cDNA sequencing. Researchers report that Type 1 diabetes patients had moderately but significantly shorter TCRB CDR3s across all four CD4+ subsets.

Based on CD45RO/CCR7/CD25/CD127/CD95/CD27, CD4+ regulatory, stem cell-like memory, naive and central memory cells were sorted. Every bit of the isolated RNA underwent reverse transcription, so sequencing read expressed TCRB transcripts. Clones were read by immunoSEQ multiplex PCR, and TCRdb kept only the in-frame ones, dropping some. Here the sample spans about 240,000 clones, approximately 15% being singletons. This receptor was identified in a man aged 25 to 40 with type 1 diabetes. Sequencing input: naive CD4+ T cells from blood.

CDR3 in amino acids: CASSPFNPGQGSYEQYF. The CDR3, as DNA: TGTGCCAGCTCACCTTTTAACCCGGGACAAGGGTCCTACGAGCAGTACTTC. V and J are TRBV18 and TRBJ2-7; tentatively, D is TRBD1 (6 bases). CDR1 and CDR2 from the germline V gene are KGHSH and LQKENI. CDR3 size: 17 residues. V was pared by 3 bases and J by 1 base, with 19 bases between.